This TCR beta chain was documented in a study of blood T cell repertoires in COVID-19. This CDR3 contains 15 residues. The germline V gene has CDR1 SGHRS and CDR2 YFSETQ. Trimming removed 1 base from V and 9 bases from J; junction bases left unmatched: 13. The data were produced by immunoSEQ multiplex PCR, yet TCRdb's version contains in-frame clones alone and is incomplete. The repertoire holds 200,000 to 250,000 clones, with roughly 87% as singletons. Specimen: PBMCs or T cells enriched from blood (not recorded which). The gene calls are TRBV5-1 and TRBJ2-7; 7 bases fit TRBD1. The source of this sequence is a woman in her 30s with acute COVID-19. Here the CDR3 reads CASSLLIQGTPRQYF. In DNA, the CDR3 is TGCGCCAGCAGCTTGCTGATACAGGGGACCCCGCGGCAGTACTTC.